This entry is about one TCR beta chain. Its target is not known. V was pared by 11 bases and J by 4 bases, with 5 bases of the junction left unmatched. CDR1 MDHEN and CDR2 SYDVKM come from the germline V gene. The CDR3 length is 12 residues. The sample originates from a study of CD8 T cells in ankylosing spondylitis. Study-wide findings and caveats: Characteristic, it appeared, of ankylosing spondylitis blood was a TCR beta motif of eight highly homologous variants.

MiXCR was run by TCRdb on the 5' RACE reads, yielding one entry per CDR3 protein. Altogether roughly 700,000 distinct CDR3 sequences are present, around 19% being singletons, with the ten largest covering roughly a fifth. The chain is built from TRBV28 and TRBJ2-3; 8 bases are shared with TRBD2. Sequencing was carried out using blood, either unsorted or a sorted T cell fraction (not recorded which). The receptor's source is a male donor with ankylosing spondylitis. The CDR3 DNA is TGTGCCTCGGGGGGGCAGCCAGATACGCAGTATTTT. It codes for CASGGQPDTQYF.